A selection of T cell receptor beta chains follows, all from one sample in a study of T cells in Graves' hyperthyroidism and ophthalmopathy. In TCRdb, the multiplex PCR reads were re-called with MiXCR into one record per CDR3 protein. The table lists roughly 300,000 distinct CDR3 sequences, more than 11% of them singletons. Material: blood. The receptors were gathered from a woman younger than 45 with Graves' hyperthyroidism. Each CDR3 is given with its conserved first and last residue. D genes are given only for firm matches. Clone size is stated in some rows and not others, as once, few, many or a class when expanded.

TRBD2	-	TRBJ2-7	TRBV5-1	CASSLASGGYEQYF	TGCGCCAGCAGCTTGGCATCCGGGGGGTACGAGCAGTACTTC
-	many	TRBJ1-4	TRBV5-5	CASSISDGNEKLFF	TGTGCCAGCAGCATATCGGACGGTAATGAAAAACTGTTTTTT
TRBD1	-	TRBJ1-5	TRBV28	CASSTGGSGMPQHF	TGTGCCAGCAGTACAGGGGGGTCGGGTATGCCCCAGCATTTT
-	few	TRBJ2-5	TRBV5-1	CASSLDHGALNF	TGCGCCAGCAGCTTGGACCACGGTGCCCTCAACTTC
-	many	TRBJ2-3	TRBV2	CASSDLAGGLPDTQYF	TGTGCCAGCAGTGATTTGGCAGGTGGCCTCCCAGATACGCAGTATTTT
TRBD1	many	TRBJ2-2	TRBV2	CASSGQGLGTGELFF	TGTGCCAGCAGTGGACAGGGTTTGGGGACCGGGGAGCTGTTTTTT
-	many	TRBJ1-1	TRBV6-1	CASRRRTIMNTEAFF	TGTGCCAGCAGGCGAAGGACAATCATGAACACTGAAGCTTTCTTT
-	many	TRBJ2-7	TRBV7-8	CASSLAPERNEQYF	TGTGCCAGCAGCTTAGCGCCCGAGAGGAACGAGCAGTACTTC
-	-	TRBJ1-2	TRBV6-1	CASKNYGYTF	TGTGCCAGCAAAAACTATGGCTACACCTTC
-	-	TRBJ2-1	TRBV5-6	CASSLFRDQYNEQFF	TGTGCCAGCAGCTTGTTTCGGGACCAATACAATGAGCAGTTCTTC
TRBD2	few	TRBJ2-7	TRBV20-1	CSARDLGGAYEQYF	TGCAGTGCTAGAGATCTCGGGGGGGCCTACGAGCAGTACTTC
-	-	TRBJ1-1	TRBV14	CASSQDLWAEAFF	TGTGCCAGCAGCCAAGATTTGTGGGCTGAAGCTTTCTTT
TRBD2	few	TRBJ2-5	TRBV3-1	CASSQVGGRQETQYF	TGTGCCAGCAGCCAAGTCGGGGGGAGACAAGAGACCCAGTACTTC
TRBD2	many	TRBJ2-7	TRBV11-1	CASSLGLAGSTYEQYF	TGTGCCAGCAGCTTGGGACTAGCGGGATCGACCTACGAGCAGTACTTC
-	many	TRBJ2-7	TRBV7-2	CASSLAPSSMIYEQYF	TGTGCCAGCAGCTTAGCGCCCTCCTCGATGATATACGAGCAGTACTTC
TRBD2	many	TRBJ2-7	TRBV10-2	CASSDVRTSGNLDEQYF	TGCGCCAGCAGTGACGTTAGGACTAGCGGGAATCTGGACGAGCAGTACTTC
-	many	TRBJ2-7	TRBV7-2	CASSLDGGRHSEQYF	TGTGCCAGCAGCTTAGACGGGGGACGTCATTCCGAGCAGTACTTC
-	-	TRBJ2-1	TRBV15	CATSRDREEQFF	TGTGCCACCAGCAGAGATAGGGAGGAGCAGTTCTTC
TRBD2	many	TRBJ2-5	TRBV28	CASRTYSGSGETQYF	TGTGCCAGCAGGACCTATAGCGGGAGCGGAGAGACCCAGTACTTC
-	many	TRBJ2-3	TRBV7-2	CASSPSLGTDTQYF	TGTGCCAGCAGCCCATCCCTGGGGACAGATACGCAGTATTTT
-	-	TRBJ2-7	TRBV6-2/TRBV6-3	CASRRPSSEQYF	TGTGCCAGCAGAAGACCCTCCAGCGAGCAGTACTTC
-	few	TRBJ1-6	TRBV4-1	CASSPILRSPLHF	TGCGCCAGCAGCCCAATCCTTCGTTCACCCCTCCACTTT
TRBD1	many	TRBJ2-5	TRBV28	CASSGRQGGAQETQYF	TGTGCCAGCAGTGGCCGACAGGGCGGCGCACAAGAGACCCAGTACTTC
TRBD1	few	TRBJ1-2	TRBV27	CASSQRPGQLNYGYTF	TGTGCCAGCAGTCAAAGGCCGGGACAGCTAAACTATGGCTACACCTTC
-	few	TRBJ2-1	TRBV7-6	CASSLGRHNEQFF	TGTGCCAGCAGCTTGGGACGGCACAATGAGCAGTTCTTC
-	-	TRBJ2-1	TRBV7-2	CASSLVVVGEGRNEQFF	TGTGCCAGCAGCTTAGTTGTAGTAGGGGAAGGGAGGAATGAGCAGTTCTTC